These 10 T cell receptor beta chains came from one sample sequenced in a study of neurological immune-mediated disorders (dated by TCRdb to the late 2010s). The method was 5' RACE. Data came from an Illumina HiSeq 2500. The public reads were run again by TCRdb, first through fastp at Q25 and then through MiXCR, and only productive beta chains were kept. Each entry is one CDR3 protein sequence, shown with its most common DNA and genes. The sample records about 24,000 distinct CDR3 sequences, more than 6% of which are singletons. The ten largest clones take up 4% to 5.5% of the sample. Input material: PBMCs. The receptors shown here come from a middle-aged woman in good health.

This clonotype has ten or more counts. The rearrangement uses TRBV6-6 and TRBJ2-5, with D possibly being TRBD2 (5 bases). Trimming took 6 bases from V and 1 from J, leaving 21 bases between them. The CDR3 is 17 residues long. Germline V gene lookup returns CDR1 MNHNY and CDR2 SVGAGI (reference sequence). In DNA, the CDR3 is TGTGCCAGCAGACCACTCGGCGGGTCCCTGACCCAAGAGACCCAGTACTTC. Translated, it gives CASRPLGGSLTQETQYF.

This clonotype is medium-sized within its sample. The chain couples TRBV20-1 to TRBJ2-5; 7 bases agree with TRBD1. With 5 bases clipped from V and 3 bases from J, the junction kept 0 bases outside the gene matches. This CDR3 has 11 amino acids. CDR1 is DFQATT, CDR2 SNEGSKA, per germline (reference sequence). The CDR3 here is CSAQGEETQYF. In nucleotides, the CDR3 is TGCAGTGCTCAGGGGGAAGAGACCCAGTACTTC.

At least ten counts were recorded for this clonotype. This sequence joins TRBV11-3 and TRBJ2-3; 8 bases align to TRBD1. Per the germline V gene, CDR1 is SGHNT and CDR2 is YENEEA. The J segment lost 5 bases and the V segment lost 3 bases, leaving 7 bases of the junction unmatched. The CDR3 consists of 15 residues. DNA for the CDR3: TGTGCCAGCAGCTTGAGACAGGGGTCCTTAGATACGCAGTATTTT. Translation: CASSLRQGSLDTQYF.

This clonotype was seen many times. The gene calls are TRBV20-1 and TRBJ2-7; TRBD2 matches 11 bases. Germline CDR1 and CDR2: DFQATT and SNEGSKA (reference sequence). There are 17 residues in the CDR3. The junction had 12 bases not matched to a gene; V was cut back by 2 bases and J by 3 bases. In DNA form, the CDR3 reads TGCAGTGCTAGACAAGGACTAGCGGGTAGCCAAGGCTACGAGCAGTACTTC. It codes for CSARQGLAGSQGYEQYF.

The table lists this clonotype with many counts. The chain employs TRBV18 and TRBJ2-1, with D possibly matching TRBD2 (5 bases). This CDR3 is built from 12 residues. The ends were cut back, 3 bases at V and 7 bases at J, with 7 bases in the middle. Germline assignment: CDR1 KGHSH and CDR2 LQKENI. The CDR3 bases are TGTGCCAGCTCACCGGAGGTGAATGAGCAGTTCTTC. Encoded protein: CASSPEVNEQFF.

This clonotype was picked up many times. This chain uses TRBV5-1 with TRBJ2-7; 9 nucleotides line up with TRBD2. The CDR3 has 15 amino acids. Losses at the gene ends were 4 bases for V and 0 bases for J; bases not matched to a gene: 5. Looked up from germline, CDR1 is SGHRS and CDR2 is YFSETQ. For the CDR3, the DNA is TGCGCCAGCAGCCCGAAAGCGGGAGGCTCCTACGAGCAGTACTTC. It is translated as CASSPKAGGSYEQYF.

This clonotype was seen many times. V gene TRBV20-1 combines with J gene TRBJ2-2; 8 bases map to TRBD2. V shed 5 bases and J 5 bases; nucleotides not matched to a gene: 10. CDR1 and CDR2 from the germline V gene are DFQATT and SNEGSKA (reference sequence). The CDR3 is 15 residues long. The CDR3 nucleotides are TGCAGTGCTGCGGGGACTAGGGGCTTGACCGGGGAGCTGTTTTTT. Its translation is CSAAGTRGLTGELFF.

By frequency in the sample, this clonotype is medium-sized (0.01 to 0.1%). This chain joins TRBV20-1 and TRBJ1-2, with 7 bases lining up with TRBD1. There are 13 residues in the CDR3. V lost 2 bases to trimming and J lost 4 bases; unmatched junction nucleotides: 4. CDR1 is DFQATT and CDR2 is SNEGSKA in the germline V gene (reference sequence). The CDR3: CSARRQGIYGYTF. As DNA, the CDR3 is TGCAGTGCTAGAAGACAGGGTATCTATGGCTACACCTTC.

This clonotype was seen many times. This rearrangement joins TRBV15 to TRBJ2-7; 11 bases line up with TRBD2. The germline V gene has CDR1 LNHNV and CDR2 YYDKDF (reference sequence). After removal of 5 bases from V and 3 bases from J, the junction contained 9 bases not matched to a gene. This CDR3 region has 16 residues. The CDR3 protein is CATSEVGLAGNYEQYF. CDR3 sequence (DNA): TGTGCCACCAGCGAAGTTGGACTAGCGGGTAACTACGAGCAGTACTTC.

This rearrangement joins TRBV28 to TRBJ1-1, with D tentatively TRBD1 (6 bases). The CDR3 is 15 residues long. The V gene lost 3 bases and the J gene lost 0 bases, with 11 bases spanning the gap. From germline, CDR1 is MDHEN and CDR2 SYDVKM. CDR3: CASSLGGTLNTEAFF. The CDR3 DNA reads TGTGCCAGCAGTTTGGGCGGGACACTGAACACTGAAGCTTTCTTT.